The next 23 T cell receptor beta chains were all read from a single sample in a study of T cells in Graves' hyperthyroidism and ophthalmopathy. The investigators amplified TCR beta CDR3 regions from RNA transcripts. When the TCR CDR3 underwent first-round RT-PCR, the HTBI primer set was used. Each CDR3 protein is one row after TCRdb ran MiXCR on the multiplex PCR reads. The sample contains about 540,000 distinct CDR3 sequences, roughly 50% of which appear only once. Sequenced input: peripheral blood or thyroid tissue (not recorded which). These receptors came from a woman between 18 and 30 years old with Graves' hyperthyroidism.

On this clonotype itself: Likely a read error: the CDR3 ends without its conserved phenylalanine or tryptophan. The DNA is omitted, as the CDR3 cannot be located on it reliably, and the CDR3 follows TCRdb's listing. The chain recombines TRBV24-1 with TRBJ1-2; no DNA check was done on the table's D call, TRBD1. Per the germline V gene, CDR1 is KGHDR and CDR2 is SFDVKD. The CDR3 is 12 amino acids long, termini counted. The CDR3 region is CATSDHGQGATY.

Only a few counts were recorded for this clonotype. This sequence joins TRBV19 and TRBJ1-4; D might be TRBD1 (5 bases). This CDR3 contains 14 residues. Germline-derived CDR1 and CDR2 are LNHDA and SQIVND (reference sequence). Trimming took 5 bases from V and 7 from J, leaving 14 bases between them. The CDR3 DNA sequence: TGTGCCAGTAGTCCGACAGCCAGTTCTGAAAAACTGTTTTTT. Translation: CASSPTASSEKLFF. The full variable domain, completed using reference TRBV19 and TRBJ1-4, is DGGITQSPKYLFRKEGQNVTLSCEQNLNHDAMYWYRQDPGQGLRLIYYSQIVNDFQKGDIAEGYSVSREKKESFPLTVTSAQKNPTAFYLCASSPTASSEKLFFGSGTQLSVL.

This clonotype was detected a few times. The chain combines TRBV13 with TRBJ2-5, with D unclear. This CDR3 has 12 residues. Trimming stripped 2 bases from V and 7 bases from J, with 8 bases between. Germline CDR1 is PRHDT and CDR2 is FYEKMQ (reference sequence). CDR3 protein: CASSLSVGTQYF. The CDR3 nucleotides read TGTGCCAGCAGCTTATCGGTTGGGACCCAGTACTTC.

This clonotype has a count of ten or more. The chain combines TRBV15 with TRBJ2-2; D perhaps matches TRBD1 (6 bases). V was pared by 1 base and J by 3 bases, with 6 bases between. This CDR3 has 14 amino acids. The germline V gene has CDR1 LNHNV and CDR2 YYDKDF (reference sequence). The CDR3 sequence is CATSRGTDTGELFF. CDR3 in DNA: TGTGCCACCAGCAGAGGGACAGACACCGGGGAGCTGTTTTTT.

This chain uses TRBV3-1 with TRBJ1-5; D might be TRBD1 (6 bases). V was trimmed by 2 bases and J by 2 bases, leaving 22 bases between them. The CDR3 spans 19 residues. Germline values: CDR1 LGHDT, CDR2 YNNKEL (reference sequence). The CDR3 DNA reads TGTGCCAGCAGCCAAATCGGACTTCGGGGGCCCGGAGGCAATCAGCCCCAGCATTTT. It specifies CASSQIGLRGPGGNQPQHF.

There are many counts of this clonotype. This chain joins TRBV15 and TRBJ1-1; no firm D call. Germline CDR1 LNHNV, CDR2 YYDKDF (reference sequence). The V end lost 0 bases, the J end lost 7 bases, and 9 bases lay between the germline ends. This CDR3 is 13 amino acids long. CDR3 sequence: CATSRDLGGEAFF. CDR3 nucleotide sequence: TGTGCCACCAGCAGAGATCTGGGAGGTGAAGCTTTCTTT.

This clonotype was detected a few times. The V and J genes are TRBV19 and TRBJ2-5; TRBD1 matches 11 bases. V dropped 10 bases and J dropped 7; count of bases not matched to a gene: 14. The CDR3 extends over 15 amino acids. Germline V gene sequence: CDR1 LNHDA, CDR2 SQIVND (reference sequence). In DNA form, the CDR3 reads TGTGCCACCAGCCAGTCCGGGACAGGGGGAGGGACCCAGTACTTC. It yields the protein CATSQSGTGGGTQYF.

This clonotype appeared once. V and J are TRBV19 and TRBJ1-5; 7 bases match TRBD1. J was trimmed by 2 bases and V by 3 bases; bases with no gene match: 4. Germline V gene data show CDR1 as LNHDA and CDR2 as SQIVND (reference sequence). The CDR3 contains 15 residues. The DNA of the CDR3 is TGTGCCAGTAGTATCGAGGGGGCGGGCAATCAGCCCCAGCATTTT. Its protein product is CASSIEGAGNQPQHF.

This sequence joins TRBV7-2 and TRBJ2-3; TRBD2 matches 10 bases. Per the germline V gene, CDR1 is SGHTA and CDR2 is FQGNSA. This CDR3 region has 14 residues. After removal of 5 bases from V and 5 bases from J, the junction contained 4 bases not matched to a gene. DNA of the CDR3: TGTGCCAGCAGCCCGCTAGCGGGAGTAGATACGCAGTATTTT. This codes for CASSPLAGVDTQYF.

This clonotype has ten or more counts. The gene calls are TRBV7-2 and TRBJ2-7; 7 bases map to TRBD2. J was trimmed by 7 bases and V by 1 base; bases with no gene match: 4. Germline V CDR1 and CDR2: SGHTA, FQGNSA. There are 13 residues in the CDR3. Here the CDR3 reads CASSLVAGGEQYF. In DNA form, the CDR3 reads TGTGCCAGCAGCTTAGTAGCGGGTGGGGAGCAGTACTTC.

In this sample, this clonotype turned up a few times. The rearrangement joins TRBV25-1 to TRBJ1-6; D is unresolved. Germline V gene sequence: CDR1 MGHDK, CDR2 SYGVNS. This CDR3 spans 13 amino acids. With 1 base removed from V and 9 bases from J, the gap between germline ends came to 7 bases. DNA for the CDR3: TGTGCCAGCAGTGAATGGAGCCGTTCACCCCTCCACTTT. The encoded protein is CASSEWSRSPLHF. The variable domain in full, with the rest retrieved from reference TRBV25-1 and TRBJ1-6, is EADIYQTPRYLVIGTGKKITLECSQTMGHDKMYWYQQDPGMELHLIHYSYGVNSTEKGDLSSESTVSRIRTEHFPLTLESARPSHTSQYLCASSEWSRSPLHFGNGTRLTVT.

Notes on this clonotype: The germline gene is not matched at one end of the junction; a read error may be the cause. The CDR3 sequence is CASSLIENLPQHF. CDR3 sequence (DNA): TGTGCCAGCAGCTTGATTGAAAATCTGCCCCAGCATTTT. This chain joins TRBV5-4 and TRBJ1-5, with D unclear. Germline CDR1 is SGHNT and CDR2 is YYREEE (reference sequence). This CDR3 contains 13 residues.

The chain joins TRBV20-1 to TRBJ1-5, with a tentative D call TRBD1 (5 bases). The CDR3 is 14 residues long. V lost 5 bases, J lost 3 bases, and 14 bases lay in between. CDR1 and CDR2 from the germline V gene are DFQATT and SNEGSKA (reference sequence). The chain's CDR3 is CSAARGRANQPQHF. The DNA for the CDR3 is TGCAGTGCTGCGCGGGGGAGGGCCAATCAGCCCCAGCATTTT.

In this sample, this clonotype turned up a few times. The gene calls are TRBV2 and TRBJ1-1; 8 positions match TRBD1. The length of the CDR3 is 16 residues. The germline gives CDR1 SNHLY, CDR2 FYNNEI. Germline trimming cut 6 bases from V and 0 bases from J; bases unmatched to any gene: 9. The CDR3 loop is CASSHRPGQVNTEAFF. Here the CDR3 DNA reads TGTGCCAGCAGCCATCGGCCGGGACAGGTGAACACTGAAGCTTTCTTT.

Comments on this clonotype: A single base separates this from a much larger clone, so it may be a read error. This chain links TRBV25-1 with TRBJ1-5, with a possible D match to TRBD1 (6 bases). V was trimmed by 3 bases and J by 5 bases, leaving 11 bases between them. Germline lookup yields CDR1 MGHDK and CDR2 SYGVNS. This CDR3 contains 14 residues. The CDR3 loop reads CASSEDSLYQPQHF. CDR3 sequence (DNA): TGTGCCAGCAGTGAGGACAGCTTATATCAGCCCCAGCATTTT.

V and J are TRBV7-9 and TRBJ2-5; no clear D. CDR3 length: 13 residues. CDR1 and CDR2 from the germline V gene are SEHNR and FQNEAQ (reference sequence). Trimming cost V 3 bases and J 4 bases, with 9 bases left between them. The DNA for the CDR3 is TGTGCCAGCAGCTTTACGGTGGTAGAGACCCAGTACTTC. It is translated as CASSFTVVETQYF.

The chain employs TRBV16 and TRBJ1-2; the match to TRBD1 covers 9 bases. Losses at the gene ends were 0 bases for V and 8 bases for J; bases not matched to a gene: 4. Germline V lookup: CDR1 KGHSY, CDR2 FQNENV. The CDR3 covers 14 residues. The CDR3 bases are TGTGCCAGCAGCCAATCTCGGACAGGGGTCGGCTACACCTTC. Protein: CASSQSRTGVGYTF. The variable domain in full, completed from reference TRBV16 and TRBJ1-2, reads GEEVAQTPKHLVRGEGQKAKLYCAPIKGHSYVFWYQQVLKNEFKFLISFQNENVFDETGMPKERFSAKCLPNSPCSLEIQATKLEDSAVYFCASSQSRTGVGYTFGSGTRLTVV.

Many counts were recorded for this clonotype. The gene calls are TRBV29-1 and TRBJ2-7, with 9 bases that match TRBD1. The CDR3 spans 15 residues. Per germline, CDR1 SQVTM and CDR2 ANQGSEA. Trimming took 7 bases from V and 7 from J; bases not matched to a gene: 17. The CDR3 protein is CSANSKEQGAREQYF. The CDR3 nucleotides read TGCAGCGCCAACTCGAAGGAACAGGGGGCACGGGAGCAGTACTTC.

This chain links TRBV10-3 with TRBJ2-5; 10 bases are a match to TRBD2. Germline V gene data show CDR1 as ENHRY and CDR2 as SYGVKD. Trimming took 10 bases from V and 1 from J; bases not matched to a gene: 6. This CDR3 contains 14 residues. The CDR3 DNA sequence: TGTGCCAACGGTAGCGGGGGGATCCAAGAGACCCAGTACTTC. Translating it yields CANGSGGIQETQYF.

This clonotype was seen many times. The V and J genes are TRBV29-1 and TRBJ2-6; D may match TRBD1 or TRBD2 (5 bases each). This CDR3 has 16 amino acids. Germline V gene sequence: CDR1 SQVTM, CDR2 ANQGSEA. Trimming removed 5 bases from V and 1 base from J, with 15 bases in between. This chain's CDR3 is CSVFGAGASGANVLTF. The DNA of the CDR3 is TGCAGCGTTTTCGGGGCAGGTGCGTCTGGGGCCAACGTCCTGACTTTC.

This sequence joins TRBV2 and TRBJ1-2; 8 nucleotides match TRBD1. The CDR3 is 12 residues long. Germline V gene lookup returns CDR1 SNHLY and CDR2 FYNNEI. After removal of 9 bases from V and 7 bases from J, the junction contained 7 bases not matched to a gene. CDR3: CARVDRVRGYTF. Written as DNA, the CDR3 is TGTGCCAGAGTGGACAGGGTCCGTGGCTACACCTTC. The complete variable domain, with remaining parts taken from reference TRBV2 and TRBJ1-2, reads EPEVTQTPSHQVTQMGQEVILRCVPISNHLYFYWYRQILGQKVEFLVSFYNNEISEKSEIFDDQFSVERPDGSNFTLKIRSTKLEDSAMYFCARVDRVRGYTFGSGTRLTVV.

This rearrangement joins TRBV7-2 to TRBJ1-2; TRBD1 aligns across 11 bases. Losses at the gene ends were 0 bases for V and 8 bases for J; bases not matched to a gene: 8. Germline values: CDR1 SGHTA, CDR2 FQGNSA. This CDR3 contains 16 residues. CDR3 protein: CASSLAGDRGFLGYTF. For the CDR3, the DNA is TGTGCCAGCAGCTTAGCGGGGGACAGGGGGTTCTTGGGCTACACCTTC.

A word on this clonotype: Germline and junction disagree at one end, which may indicate a read error. The genes are TRBV15 and TRBJ2-5, with a weak D call TRBD1 (5 bases). Germline V CDR1 and CDR2: LNHNV, YYDKDF (reference sequence). The CDR3 runs 14 residues. The CDR3 sequence is CATSGTQGQQTQYF. CDR3 DNA: TGTGCCACCAGCGGCACGCAGGGCCAACAGACCCAGTACTTC. Looking up the rest from reference TRBV15 and TRBJ2-5 gives the full variable domain: DAMVIQNPRYQVTQFGKPVTLSCSQTLNHNVMYWYQQKSSQAPKLLFHYYDKDFNNEADTPDNFQSRRPNTSFCFLDIRSPGLGDTAMYLCATSGTQGQQTQYFGPGTRLLVL.